This TCR beta chain was observed in a study of identical twins. Points from the study as a whole: Out-of-frame alpha sequences that twins shared showed excess low generation probability.

The V gene end was trimmed by 0 bases and the J gene end by 7 bases; junction bases not matched to a gene: 6. Germline V gene lookup returns CDR1 SGHTS and CDR2 YDEGEE. The CDR3 is 15 residues long. TCRdb passed the 5' RACE reads through MiXCR, listing each CDR3 protein once. The sample includes about 470,000 distinct CDR3 sequences, 24% of them seen just once. This clonotype has a handful of counts. Its antigen remains unknown. A further study also used this sample, focusing on T cells expressing NK-cell markers. This second report adds: According to the study, TCR beta repertoires originated from sorted CD3+CD56+NKG2C+, CD3+CD56+NKG2C- and CD3+CD56-NKG2C+ T cells. Seven of the eight sequenced donors were HCMV-seropositive; one was seronegative.

Material: CD4+ T cells sorted from blood. The TCR comes from a woman aged 18-29 years in good health. The rearrangement joins TRBV5-8 to TRBJ1-4, with 7 bases that match TRBD1. This CDR3 is CASSLVRGRGEKLFF. CDR3 DNA sequence: TGTGCCAGCAGCTTGGTCAGGGGGAGAGGTGAAAAACTGTTTTTT.